This passage covers 32 T cell receptor beta chains from one sample sequenced in a study of blood T cells in healthy people across ages. Through a sample-barcoded 5' primer and a J-beta primer mix, a second PCR was run for roughly 6 to 12 cycles. One entry per CDR3 protein results from TCRdb running MiXCR on the 5' RACE reads. Here the sample spans approximately 690,000 distinct CDR3 sequences, over 40% being singletons. The sequenced sample consisted of blood. These TCRs come from an elderly man in good health.

This clonotype was detected only a few times. This sequence joins TRBV6-1 and TRBJ2-3; TRBD1 matches 8 bases. Trimming at V came to 5 bases and at J to 10 bases, leaving 8 bases not matched to a gene. Germline V lookup: CDR1 MNHNS, CDR2 SASEGT. The CDR3 consists of 13 residues. CDR3 sequence reads: CASSLPGTGSQYF. The DNA of the CDR3 is TGTGCCAGCAGTTTACCCGGGACAGGATCGCAGTATTTT.

This clonotype has only a few counts. V gene TRBV4-1 combines with J gene TRBJ2-1; TRBD2 matches at 12 bases. Germline V gene data show CDR1 as MGHRA and CDR2 as YSYEKL. The length of the CDR3 is 16 residues. The V and J ends lost 0 bases and 9 bases, in that order; junction bases with no gene match: 6. CDR3 sequence: CASSQDLAGGRFEQFF. DNA of the CDR3: TGCGCCAGCAGCCAAGATCTAGCGGGGGGGCGTTTTGAGCAGTTCTTC.

The chain uses TRBV29-1 and TRBJ1-1, with 12 bases lining up with TRBD1. CDR3 size: 17 residues. V lost 6 bases to trimming and J lost 4 bases; unmatched junction nucleotides: 15. Germline V gene lookup returns CDR1 SQVTM and CDR2 ANQGSEA. The CDR3, as DNA: TGCAGCGTCCCGGGACAGGGGGCGCGGTCGGTATTCACTGAAGCTTTCTTT. Its translation: CSVPGQGARSVFTEAFF.

This clonotype was counted between two and nine times. The rearrangement links TRBV7-2 to TRBJ2-5, with 7 bases lining up with TRBD1. Unmatched junction bases numbered 7, after V lost 4 bases and J lost 5 bases. The CDR3 has 14 residues. The germline V gene encodes CDR1 SGHTA and CDR2 FQGNSA. The CDR3 nucleotides are TGTGCCAGCAGCTCTATGACAGGGACGGAGACCCAGTACTTC. Amino acids: CASSSMTGTETQYF.

The chain is built from TRBV6-2 or TRBV6-3 and TRBJ2-3; the match to TRBD2 covers 11 bases. The junction had 14 bases not matched to a gene; V was cut back by 9 bases and J by 6 bases. The CDR3 extends over 16 amino acids. CDR1 and CDR2 from the germline V gene are MNHEY and SVGEGT. CDR3: CASAGGLAGGFDTQYF. The CDR3 nucleotides read TGTGCCAGTGCTGGGGGGCTAGCGGGAGGATTCGATACGCAGTATTTT.

The chain combines TRBV20-1 with TRBJ2-1; 9 bases line up with TRBD2. V lost 6 bases and J lost 8; bases outside the gene matches: 11. Per germline, CDR1 DFQATT and CDR2 SNEGSKA (reference sequence). The CDR3 contains 14 residues. CDR3 loop: CSAPAGGPADEQFF. Written as DNA, the CDR3 is TGCAGTGCCCCGGCGGGAGGGCCTGCCGATGAGCAGTTCTTC.

In its sample, this clonotype was seen a few times. The chain joins TRBV5-1 to TRBJ1-2, with D unresolved. The CDR3 has 15 residues. V gave up 0 bases and J gave up 0 bases, with 9 bases separating them. Germline CDR1 SGHRS, CDR2 YFSETQ. The CDR3 DNA reads TGCGCCAGCAGCTTGGCCATGGGAGCTAACTATGGCTACACCTTC. It specifies CASSLAMGANYGYTF.

The V and J genes are TRBV27 and TRBJ1-5, with D perhaps TRBD1 (5 bases). Germline-derived CDR1 and CDR2 are MNHEY and SMNVEV (reference sequence). This CDR3 is built from 12 residues. Trimming cost V 3 bases and J 9 bases, with 9 bases left between them. This chain's CDR3 is CASSFRRGPQHF. CDR3 nucleotides: TGTGCCAGCAGTTTTCGGAGGGGGCCCCAGCATTTT.

This rearrangement joins TRBV5-5 to TRBJ2-2; D is undetermined. The V gene lost 4 bases and the J gene lost 6 bases, with 16 bases spanning the gap. The CDR3 length is 15 residues. Germline loops: CDR1 SGHKS, CDR2 YYEKEE (reference sequence). CDR3 sequence (DNA): TGTGCCAGCAGCCCGGCTGCGATAGACTCCGGGGAGCTGTTTTTT. Translated: CASSPAAIDSGELFF.

There are many counts of this clonotype. The chain has TRBV6-5 and TRBJ2-7; 9 nucleotides agree with TRBD1. This CDR3 has 15 residues. With 6 bases clipped from V and 3 bases from J, the junction kept 9 bases outside the gene matches. Germline values: CDR1 MNHEY, CDR2 SVGAGI. The CDR3 DNA reads TGTGCCAGCAGAAGACCGGGACAGGGTAACTACGAGCAGTACTTC. This translates into CASRRPGQGNYEQYF.

The gene calls are TRBV7-3 and TRBJ2-7; perhaps TRBD2 as D (6 bases). The CDR3 extends over 14 amino acids. V lost 5 bases and J lost 4, with 15 bases in between. CDR1 is SGHTA, CDR2 FQGTGA, per germline. CDR3 protein: CASSPTSSHYEQYF. DNA of the CDR3: TGTGCCAGCAGCCCGACTAGTTCACATTACGAGCAGTACTTC.

This chain connects TRBV15 to TRBJ1-5; D may be TRBD1 (5 bases). The ends were cut back, 3 bases at V and 5 bases at J, with 14 bases in the middle. The CDR3 is 15 residues long. CDR1 is LNHNV, CDR2 YYDKDF, per germline (reference sequence). The CDR3 coding sequence is TGTGCCACCAGCAGTACCGGCGCAGGGTATCAGCCCCAGCATTTT. It is translated as CATSSTGAGYQPQHF.

This clonotype was observed a handful of times. The chain carries TRBV28 and TRBJ2-6; D might be TRBD2 (5 bases). V lost 2 bases to trimming and J lost 2 bases, with 10 bases between them. Germline assignment: CDR1 MDHEN and CDR2 SYDVKM. The length of the CDR3 is 16 residues. Written as DNA, the CDR3 is TGTGCCAGCAGTTTAAACGGGAATGCTGGGGCCAACGTCCTGACTTTC. This gives the protein CASSLNGNAGANVLTF.

This chain links TRBV7-2 with TRBJ2-1; D remains unclear. Germline values: CDR1 SGHTA, CDR2 FQGNSA. Between the trimmed V and J ends, which lost 1 base and 9 bases, there was a span of 7 bases. This CDR3 is built from 12 residues. The CDR3: CASSLVRLEQFF. CDR3 bases: TGTGCCAGCAGCTTAGTACGGCTTGAGCAGTTCTTC.

This clonotype is categorized as medium-sized (0.01 to 0.1%). This chain joins TRBV6-5 and TRBJ1-2, with 10 bases aligning to TRBD1. Germline trimming cut 4 bases from V and 2 bases from J; bases unmatched to any gene: 4. Per germline, CDR1 MNHEY and CDR2 SVGAGI. The CDR3 consists of 15 residues. The CDR3 spells CASSSQGQGNYGYTF. Here the CDR3 DNA reads TGTGCCAGCAGTTCCCAGGGACAGGGGAACTATGGCTACACCTTC.

The chain combines TRBV6-2 or TRBV6-3 with TRBJ2-7, with D possibly matching TRBD1 (6 bases). This CDR3 is 16 amino acids long. The V gene's germline CDR1 is MNHEY and CDR2 SVGEGT. The ends were cut back, 2 bases at V and 4 bases at J, with 18 bases in the middle. The CDR3 spells CASSYPTGDGFYEQYF. The CDR3, as DNA: TGTGCCAGCAGTTACCCGACAGGCGACGGATTTTACGAGCAGTACTTC.

This clonotype was observed a few times. The rearrangement joins TRBV14 to TRBJ2-3; maybe TRBD2 (5 bases). The ends were cut back, 0 bases at V and 6 bases at J, with 13 bases in the middle. The germline V gene has CDR1 SGHDN and CDR2 FVKESK. The CDR3 is 15 amino acids. CDR3 sequence (DNA): TGTGCCAGCAGCCAAGATCCCTCCGGGATTGATACGCAGTATTTT. Translating gives CASSQDPSGIDTQYF.

The rearrangement uses TRBV19 and TRBJ1-2; D gene unclear. V lost 4 bases, J lost 2 bases, and 5 bases lay in between. Germline V gives CDR1 LNHDA, CDR2 SQIVND (reference sequence). The CDR3 has 12 residues. In nucleotides, the CDR3 is TGTGCCAGTAGTAGGAGGAACTATGGCTACACCTTC. Its translation is CASSRRNYGYTF.

This clonotype was counted a single time. The junction differs from germline at one of its ends, possibly a read error. The chain joins TRBV2 to TRBJ2-5; 9 bases agree with TRBD1. In germline, CDR1 is SNHLY, CDR2 FYNNEI. This CDR3 spans 16 amino acids. CDR3 bases: TGTGCCAACAGTCCTAACCCGGGACAGGGACAAGAGACCCAGTACTTC. Its protein product is CANSPNPGQGQETQYF.

This clonotype was seen repeatedly, ten times or more. The chain employs TRBV4-1 and TRBJ2-1, with TRBD2 matching over 11 bases. The CDR3 covers 19 residues. The ends lost 1 base at V and 6 bases at J; junction bases unmatched: 14. Germline V gene data show CDR1 as MGHRA and CDR2 as YSYEKL. CDR3 sequence reads: CASSQGPLPLAGVLNEQFF. The DNA of the CDR3 is TGCGCCAGCAGCCAAGGCCCCTTGCCACTAGCGGGGGTACTCAATGAGCAGTTCTTC.

The sample holds one count of this clonotype. This may stem from a read error, because a much larger clone lies one nucleotide away. This sequence joins TRBV7-2 and TRBJ2-5, with 12 bases identical to TRBD2. Unmatched junction bases numbered 3, after V lost 6 bases and J lost 4 bases. The V gene's germline CDR1 is SGHTA and CDR2 FQGNSA. The CDR3 has 14 amino acids. In nucleotides, the CDR3 is TGTGCCAGCAGACTGACTAGCGGGAGAGAGACCCAGTACTTC. Encoded protein: CASRLTSGRETQYF.

To note about this clonotype: A read error may produce the germline difference seen at one junction end. The chain carries TRBV20-1 and TRBJ2-6, with TRBD1 matching 7 bases. This CDR3 comprises 18 residues. Germline V gene lookup returns CDR1 DFQATT and CDR2 SNEGSKA (reference sequence). The CDR3 loop is CSTRDLGGGNSGANVLTF. The CDR3 DNA sequence: TGCAGTACTAGAGATCTAGGGGGCGGTAACTCTGGGGCCAACGTCCTGACTTTC.

The V gene is TRBV5-1, the J gene TRBJ2-1; a weak D match, TRBD1 (6 bases). The V end was cut by 3 bases, the J end by 5 bases, with 9 bases between. This CDR3 has 13 residues. Germline CDR1 reads SGHRS; CDR2 reads YFSETQ. CDR3 in DNA: TGCGCCAGCAGCTCACAGGGCCACAATGAGCAGTTCTTC. It yields the protein CASSSQGHNEQFF.

The sample holds many counts of this clonotype. V and J are TRBV6-2 or TRBV6-3 and TRBJ2-1; D call uncertain. Trimming shortened V by 5 bases and J by 6 bases, and 11 bases separated the two germline ends. Germline V CDR1 and CDR2: MNHEY, SVGEGT. The CDR3 spans 13 residues. Written as DNA, the CDR3 is TGTGCCAGCAGTAACGGACGGTCCAATGAGCAGTTCTTC. Its translation is CASSNGRSNEQFF.

The V and J genes are TRBV6-5 and TRBJ1-6; D remains unclear. The CDR3 loop spans 16 amino acids. Per the germline V gene, CDR1 is MNHEY and CDR2 is SVGAGI. V was trimmed by 2 bases and J by 7 bases, leaving 15 bases between them. The CDR3 spells CASSYGQFNGNSPLHF. For the CDR3, the DNA is TGTGCCAGCAGTTACGGGCAGTTTAACGGGAATTCACCCCTCCACTTT.

This clonotype was found a few times. Since a much larger clone is just one base distant, this may be a read error. The chain employs TRBV20-1 and TRBJ1-6; perhaps TRBD1 as D (5 bases). Trimming stripped 5 bases from V and 10 bases from J, with 18 bases between. Germline V gene lookup returns CDR1 DFQATT and CDR2 SNEGSKA (reference sequence). The CDR3 is made up of 14 amino acids. CDR3 DNA sequence: TGCAGTGCTCGTTCCCCGGGGGAGACATCACCCCTCCACTTT. Protein: CSARSPGETSPLHF.

This clonotype was found once. The gene calls are TRBV7-9 and TRBJ2-7; 8 nucleotides match TRBD1. The CDR3 is made up of 14 amino acids. Trimming removed 5 bases from V and 9 bases from J; junction bases left unmatched: 12. CDR1 is SEHNR, CDR2 FQNEAQ, per germline (reference sequence). This CDR3 reads CASSASRTGLVQYF. Here the CDR3 DNA reads TGTGCCAGCAGCGCCTCCAGGACAGGGTTGGTGCAGTACTTC.

This clonotype was detected only once. The V gene is TRBV9, the J gene TRBJ1-2, with 7 bases identical to TRBD1. J was trimmed by 5 bases and V by 2 bases; bases with no gene match: 9. CDR3 length: 15 amino acids. Germline V gene lookup returns CDR1 SGDLS and CDR2 YYNGEE. The CDR3 DNA is TGTGCCAGCAGCGTGGAACCGACAGGGAGATATGGCTACACCTTC. It specifies CASSVEPTGRYGYTF.

This clonotype was recorded a few times. The CDR3 bases are TGCGCCAGCAGCTTGCAGGGGGGGAGTCACAATGAGCAGTACTTC. It is translated as CASSLQGGSHNEQYF. The J gene is TRBJ2-7, the V gene TRBV5-1; D is perhaps TRBD1 or TRBD2 (7 bases each). The germline V gene encodes CDR1 SGHRS and CDR2 YFSETQ. V lost 1 base to trimming and J lost 7 bases, with 18 bases between them. There are 15 residues in the CDR3.

In its sample, this clonotype was seen a few times. The rearrangement joins TRBV6-1 to TRBJ1-1; D unclear. Germline V lookup: CDR1 MNHNS, CDR2 SASEGT. CDR3 size: 13 residues. The V end was cut by 6 bases, the J end by 1 base, with 9 bases between. The CDR3 nucleotides are TGTGCCAGCAGCGCTAAAGAGAACACTGAAGCTTTCTTT. It codes for CASSAKENTEAFF.

The chain couples TRBV20-1 to TRBJ2-6; weak D call: TRBD2 (5 bases). CDR1 is DFQATT, CDR2 SNEGSKA, per germline (reference sequence). The CDR3 runs to 13 residues. Deletions cut 3 bases from V and 11 bases from J, with 14 bases between. This chain's CDR3 is CSARFGIGDVLTF. CDR3 coding DNA: TGCAGTGCTAGGTTCGGGATCGGCGACGTCCTGACTTTC.

This clonotype was observed many times. The chain couples TRBV20-1 to TRBJ2-1; D remains ambiguous. Trimming took off 1 base at V and 6 bases at J, with 4 bases between the two ends. The CDR3 consists of 11 residues. Per germline, CDR1 DFQATT and CDR2 SNEGSKA (reference sequence). CDR3 sequence reads: CSARGPNEQFF. The CDR3 DNA reads TGCAGTGCTAGAGGGCCCAATGAGCAGTTCTTC.